A selection of T cell receptor beta chains follows, all from one sample in a study of T cell clonotyping in hematopoietic cell transplantation. Only in-frame clones appear in the TCRdb table, and some are missing; sequencing was by immunoSEQ multiplex PCR. The sample yields over 9,500 clones, more than 85% seen once. The source was peripheral blood mononuclear cells, collected before stem cell transplant. The origin of the receptors is a middle-aged woman with acute myeloid leukemia. Some clones in this sample may be carry-over from other donors' samples. Each CDR3 is given with its conserved first and last residue. Each record gives: V gene, D gene, clone size, J gene, CDR3 DNA, CDR3 protein. A D gene is named only where the DNA matches it firmly. Not all rows give a size; the values are once, few, many and, for expanded clones, a class.

v_call: TRBV14; d_call: TRBD1; clone_size: .; j_call: TRBJ1-2; cdr3_nt: TGTGCCAGCAGTCCTGGGTCGGGACAGGATAACTATGGCTACACCTTC; cdr3_aa: CASSPGSGQDNYGYTF
v_call: TRBV2; d_call: TRBD1; clone_size: .; j_call: TRBJ1-5; cdr3_nt: TGTGCCAGCAGCGGGGACAGGGGTATCCAGCCCCAGCATTTT; cdr3_aa: CASSGDRGIQPQHF
v_call: TRBV7-9; d_call: .; clone_size: .; j_call: TRBJ2-5; cdr3_nt: TGTGCCAGCAGCTTACTTGGGGTGGCGGCTGGGGAAGAGACCCAGTACTTC; cdr3_aa: CASSLLGVAAGEETQYF
v_call: TRBV2; d_call: .; clone_size: .; j_call: TRBJ1-1; cdr3_nt: TGTGCCAGCAGTGAAGGTATGAACACTGAAGCTTTCTTT; cdr3_aa: CASSEGMNTEAFF
v_call: TRBV2; d_call: .; clone_size: .; j_call: TRBJ1-1; cdr3_nt: TGTGCCAGCAGGAAGGTAGACACTGAAGCTTTCTTT; cdr3_aa: CASRKVDTEAFF
v_call: TRBV7-8; d_call: .; clone_size: .; j_call: TRBJ2-7; cdr3_nt: TGTGCCAGCAGCTTAGGGCTACAGGCCTACGAGCAGTACTTC; cdr3_aa: CASSLGLQAYEQYF
v_call: TRBV27; d_call: .; clone_size: .; j_call: TRBJ1-2; cdr3_nt: TGTGCCAGCAGATTTACAGGGAACTATGGCTACACCTTC; cdr3_aa: CASRFTGNYGYTF
v_call: TRBV4-2; d_call: .; clone_size: .; j_call: TRBJ2-3; cdr3_nt: TGTGCCAGCAGCCAAGATGAGCCACGTACTGTCGCAGATACGCAGTATTTT; cdr3_aa: CASSQDEPRTVADTQYF
v_call: TRBV5-6; d_call: TRBD1; clone_size: .; j_call: TRBJ2-1; cdr3_nt: TGTGCCAGCAGCTTTAGACAGGGGGCGAATGAGCAGTTCTTC; cdr3_aa: CASSFRQGANEQFF
v_call: TRBV9; d_call: .; clone_size: .; j_call: TRBJ2-6; cdr3_nt: TGTGCCAGCAGCGCAAGCGGTTATGACTCTGGGGCCAACGTCCTGACTTTC; cdr3_aa: CASSASGYDSGANVLTF
v_call: TRBV11-3; d_call: .; clone_size: .; j_call: TRBJ1-1; cdr3_nt: TGTGCCAGCAGCTTAGCCCGGACAGCCGACACTGAAGCTTTCTTT; cdr3_aa: CASSLARTADTEAFF
v_call: TRBV20-1; d_call: .; clone_size: once; j_call: TRBJ1-2; cdr3_nt: TGCAGTGCCAATGTAGGCTATGGCTACACCTTC; cdr3_aa: CSANVGYGYTF
v_call: TRBV30; d_call: TRBD1; clone_size: .; j_call: TRBJ2-7; cdr3_nt: TGTGCCTGTCGACAGGGGAACTACGAGCAGTACTTC; cdr3_aa: CACRQGNYEQYF
v_call: TRBV29-1; d_call: .; clone_size: .; j_call: TRBJ2-7; cdr3_nt: TGCAGCGTAAGAGACCCCTCCTACGAGCAGTACTTC; cdr3_aa: CSVRDPSYEQYF
v_call: TRBV7-6; d_call: TRBD2; clone_size: .; j_call: TRBJ2-3; cdr3_nt: TGTGCCAGCAGCTCCAGACTAGCGCAGGCTAGCACAGATACGCAGTATTTT; cdr3_aa: CASSSRLAQASTDTQYF
v_call: TRBV30; d_call: TRBD2; clone_size: .; j_call: TRBJ2-5; cdr3_nt: TGTGCCTGGGGGTTCGGACTAGATCGAGAGACCCAGTACTTC; cdr3_aa: CAWGFGLDRETQYF
v_call: TRBV5-4; d_call: .; clone_size: .; j_call: TRBJ2-5; cdr3_nt: TGTGCCAGCAGCTTGGGACGCCAAGAGACCCAGTACTTC; cdr3_aa: CASSLGRQETQYF
v_call: TRBV5-6; d_call: TRBD1; clone_size: .; j_call: TRBJ2-3; cdr3_nt: TGTGCCAGCAGCTTGGTGACAGGGGGCGCGACAGATACGCAGTATTTT; cdr3_aa: CASSLVTGGATDTQYF
v_call: TRBV10-2; d_call: .; clone_size: large; j_call: TRBJ2-2; cdr3_nt: TGCGCCAGCCGTCAGAACACCGGGGAGCTGTTTTTT; cdr3_aa: CASRQNTGELFF
v_call: TRBV30; d_call: TRBD1; clone_size: .; j_call: TRBJ1-2; cdr3_nt: TGTGCCTGGAGTTTAGGACAGGGGGCCTATGGCTACACCTTC; cdr3_aa: CAWSLGQGAYGYTF
v_call: TRBV9; d_call: TRBD2; clone_size: once; j_call: TRBJ2-7; cdr3_nt: TGTGCCAGCAGCGTGACTAGCGGGAGGGCCTACGAGCAGTACTTC; cdr3_aa: CASSVTSGRAYEQYF
v_call: TRBV19; d_call: .; clone_size: .; j_call: TRBJ2-7; cdr3_nt: TGTGCCAGTAGTAGTAGTTCCTACGAGCAGTACTTC; cdr3_aa: CASSSSSYEQYF
v_call: TRBV29-1; d_call: .; clone_size: once; j_call: TRBJ1-2; cdr3_nt: TGCAGCGTTGGTGGACAGAGTAACTATGGCTACACCTTC; cdr3_aa: CSVGGQSNYGYTF
v_call: TRBV27; d_call: TRBD1; clone_size: .; j_call: TRBJ1-2; cdr3_nt: TGTGCCAGCCCGGGGCCTAACAGGGGCCTTTACGGCTACACCTTC; cdr3_aa: CASPGPNRGLYGYTF
v_call: TRBV23-1; d_call: .; clone_size: .; j_call: TRBJ1-5; cdr3_nt: TGCGCCAGCAGTCAAGACGGGCCCGATCAGCCCCAGCATTTT; cdr3_aa: CASSQDGPDQPQHF
v_call: TRBV2; d_call: .; clone_size: .; j_call: TRBJ1-2; cdr3_nt: TGTGCCAGCAGTGGAAGGGGCTTTGGCTACACCTTC; cdr3_aa: CASSGRGFGYTF
v_call: TRBV4-2; d_call: .; clone_size: .; j_call: TRBJ2-6; cdr3_nt: TGTGCCAGCAGCCCCAGTATGGGGGACGCTGGGGCCAACGTCCTGACTTTC; cdr3_aa: CASSPSMGDAGANVLTF
v_call: TRBV29-1; d_call: TRBD2; clone_size: .; j_call: TRBJ2-2; cdr3_nt: TGCAGCGTGGCCCGTGCGGGGGGAACAGGCGGGGAGCTGTTTTTT; cdr3_aa: CSVARAGGTGGELFF
v_call: TRBV10-3; d_call: .; clone_size: .; j_call: TRBJ2-3; cdr3_nt: TGTGCCATCAGTCTTGGGGGCCCTAGCACAGATACGCAGTATTTT; cdr3_aa: CAISLGGPSTDTQYF
v_call: TRBV20-1; d_call: .; clone_size: .; j_call: TRBJ1-1; cdr3_nt: TGCAGTGCTAGTAAACTGGCTGAAGCTTTCTTT; cdr3_aa: CSASKLAEAFF
v_call: TRBV5-6; d_call: .; clone_size: .; j_call: TRBJ1-3; cdr3_nt: TGTGCCAGCAGCTTGAGAGGGTTCGGAAACACCATATATTTT; cdr3_aa: CASSLRGFGNTIYF
v_call: TRBV19; d_call: TRBD1; clone_size: .; j_call: TRBJ1-1; cdr3_nt: TGTGCCAGTAGCCACAGGGGTACTGAAGCTTTCTTT; cdr3_aa: CASSHRGTEAFF
v_call: TRBV10-2; d_call: .; clone_size: .; j_call: TRBJ1-1; cdr3_nt: TGCGCCAGCAGTGAGGGCGCTTCCGGCACTGAAGCTTTCTTT; cdr3_aa: CASSEGASGTEAFF
v_call: TRBV29-1; d_call: TRBD2; clone_size: few; j_call: TRBJ2-7; cdr3_nt: TGCAGCGTTGGAAGAGGACTAGCTGGGTACGAGCAGTACTTC; cdr3_aa: CSVGRGLAGYEQYF
v_call: TRBV5-1; d_call: .; clone_size: .; j_call: TRBJ2-2; cdr3_nt: TGCGCCAGCCGGGCACCGGGGGCCGGGGAGCTGTTTTTT; cdr3_aa: CASRAPGAGELFF
v_call: TRBV5-1; d_call: TRBD1; clone_size: once; j_call: TRBJ2-7; cdr3_nt: TGCGCCAGCAGCTTAACAGGGGGCAACCACGAGCAGTACTTC; cdr3_aa: CASSLTGGNHEQYF
v_call: TRBV30; d_call: .; clone_size: few; j_call: TRBJ1-3; cdr3_nt: TGTGCCTGGAACGCCGGGGACTCTGGAAACACCATATATTTT; cdr3_aa: CAWNAGDSGNTIYF
v_call: TRBV30; d_call: .; clone_size: .; j_call: TRBJ2-7; cdr3_nt: TGTGCCTGGAGTGTACGGTTTTCTTACTACGAGCAGTACTTC; cdr3_aa: CAWSVRFSYYEQYF
v_call: TRBV5-6; d_call: .; clone_size: .; j_call: TRBJ1-5; cdr3_nt: TGTGCCAGCAGCTTGGGGGTGGGAGGGTATCAGCCCCAGCATTTT; cdr3_aa: CASSLGVGGYQPQHF
v_call: TRBV5-6; d_call: .; clone_size: .; j_call: TRBJ2-5; cdr3_nt: TGTGCCAGCAGCTTCCGTAATAGGTGGGAGACCCAGTACTTC; cdr3_aa: CASSFRNRWETQYF
v_call: TRBV5-1; d_call: TRBD2; clone_size: .; j_call: TRBJ2-1; cdr3_nt: TGCGCCAGCAGCTTAACGGGAGGGCCGGGGAATGAGCAGTTCTTC; cdr3_aa: CASSLTGGPGNEQFF
v_call: TRBV27; d_call: .; clone_size: .; j_call: TRBJ2-7; cdr3_nt: TGTGCCAGCAGCCAACAGGGGAGGGAGTACGAGCAGTACTTC; cdr3_aa: CASSQQGREYEQYF
v_call: TRBV13; d_call: TRBD1; clone_size: .; j_call: TRBJ2-7; cdr3_nt: TGTGCCAGCAGCCAGAGGGGGCCACCCCCCTACGAGCAGTACTTC; cdr3_aa: CASSQRGPPPYEQYF
v_call: TRBV7-2; d_call: TRBD1; clone_size: .; j_call: TRBJ1-2; cdr3_nt: TGTGCCAGCAGCTTAGTGGCTAACAGGGGGTTTCATGGCTACACCTTC; cdr3_aa: CASSLVANRGFHGYTF
v_call: TRBV19; d_call: TRBD2; clone_size: .; j_call: TRBJ2-7; cdr3_nt: TGTGCCAGTAGTATAGGCGGCGGGAGTCCCTACGAGCAGTACTTC; cdr3_aa: CASSIGGGSPYEQYF